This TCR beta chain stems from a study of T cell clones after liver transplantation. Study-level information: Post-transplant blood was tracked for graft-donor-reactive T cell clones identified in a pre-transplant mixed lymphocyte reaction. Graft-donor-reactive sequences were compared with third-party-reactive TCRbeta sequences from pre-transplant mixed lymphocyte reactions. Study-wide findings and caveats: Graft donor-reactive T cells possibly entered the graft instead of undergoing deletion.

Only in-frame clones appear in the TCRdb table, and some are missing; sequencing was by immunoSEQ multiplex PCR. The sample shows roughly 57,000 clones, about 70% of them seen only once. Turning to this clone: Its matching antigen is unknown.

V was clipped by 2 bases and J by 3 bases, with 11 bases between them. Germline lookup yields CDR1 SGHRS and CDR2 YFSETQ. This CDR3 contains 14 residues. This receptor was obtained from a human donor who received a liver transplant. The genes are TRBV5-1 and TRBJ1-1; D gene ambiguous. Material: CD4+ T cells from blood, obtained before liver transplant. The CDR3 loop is CASSLNSQDTEAFF. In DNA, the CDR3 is TGCGCCAGCAGCTTAAACTCCCAAGACACTGAAGCTTTCTTT.